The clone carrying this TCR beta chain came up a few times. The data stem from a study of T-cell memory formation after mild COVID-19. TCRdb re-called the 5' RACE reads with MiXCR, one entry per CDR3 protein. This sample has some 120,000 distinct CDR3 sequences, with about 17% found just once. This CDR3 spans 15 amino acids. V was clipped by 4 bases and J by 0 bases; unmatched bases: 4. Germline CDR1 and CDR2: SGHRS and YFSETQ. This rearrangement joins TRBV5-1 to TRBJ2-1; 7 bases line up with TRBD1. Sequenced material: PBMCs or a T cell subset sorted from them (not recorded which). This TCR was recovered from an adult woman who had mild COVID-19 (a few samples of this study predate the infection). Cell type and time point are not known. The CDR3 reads CASSKDRVSYNEQFF. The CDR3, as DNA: TGCGCCAGCAGCAAAGACAGGGTCTCCTACAATGAGCAGTTCTTC.